Following are 21 T cell receptor beta chains from one sample sequenced in a study of blood T cells in healthy people across ages. Together with a sample-barcoded 5' primer, a J-beta primer mix was included in a second PCR lasting about 7 to 12 cycles. In TCRdb, the 5' RACE reads were re-called with MiXCR into one record per CDR3 protein. The sample holds some 1,000,000 distinct CDR3 sequences; less than 25% are singletons and the top ten take approximately 0.79%. These data also featured in a second study, about T cells of mothers and their children.

Sequences were obtained from blood. The source of these receptors is a girl aged 2-15 years in good health.

V and J are TRBV10-3 and TRBJ1-5; the D is unclear. CDR1 ENHRY and CDR2 SYGVKD come from the germline V gene. Trimming stripped 3 bases from V and 3 bases from J, with 6 bases between. The CDR3 is made up of 13 amino acids. The CDR3 nucleotides are TGTGCCATCAGTGAACGGGACAATCAGCCCCAGCATTTT. Translation: CAISERDNQPQHF.

This clonotype was counted only a few times. The chain carries TRBV6-1 and TRBJ2-4, with D possibly being TRBD1 (6 bases). V lost 7 bases, J lost 0 bases, and 16 bases lay in between. The CDR3 loop spans 16 amino acids. Germline values: CDR1 MNHNS, CDR2 SASEGT. CDR3 DNA sequence: TGTGCCAGCATCCTACAGGGCCAAATAGCCAAAAACATTCAGTACTTC. It is translated as CASILQGQIAKNIQYF.

The chain has TRBV6-5 and TRBJ2-1, with 8 bases aligning to TRBD2. CDR1 MNHEY and CDR2 SVGAGI come from the germline V gene. CDR3 length equals 15 residues. J was trimmed by 4 bases and V by 6 bases; bases with no gene match: 8. The CDR3 bases are TGTGCCAGCAGACAGATAGCGGGGACATACAATGAGCAGTTCTTC. Protein product: CASRQIAGTYNEQFF.

The chain couples TRBV29-1 to TRBJ1-2, with D possibly TRBD1 on 5 matching bases. The V gene lost 5 bases and the J gene lost 8 bases, with 15 bases spanning the gap. CDR1 is SQVTM and CDR2 is ANQGSEA in the germline V gene. The CDR3 loop spans 12 amino acids. In DNA form, the CDR3 reads TGCAGCGTTTCACAGGAGGTGGGCGGCTACACCTTC. It codes for CSVSQEVGGYTF.

The chain combines TRBV2 with TRBJ2-5, with 12 bases that match TRBD2. The end of the DNA aligns better with TRBJ2-1, so the J call may be wrong. The V gene's germline CDR1 is SNHLY and CDR2 FYNNEI. The CDR3 spans 15 residues. CDR3 nucleotide sequence: TGTGCCAGCAGGGCTAGCGGGAGGGAAAGGGATGAGCAGTTCTTC. This codes for CASRASGRERDEQFF.

A few counts support this clonotype. This sequence joins TRBV4-3 and TRBJ1-4; D remains ambiguous. The CDR3 covers 13 residues. The germline V gene has CDR1 LGHNA and CDR2 YSLEER. The ends were cut back, 0 bases at V and 4 bases at J, with 3 bases in the middle. CDR3 in DNA: TGCGCCAGCAGCCAAGAATTTAATGAAAAACTGTTTTTT. Its translation: CASSQEFNEKLFF.

The chain uses TRBV29-1 and TRBJ2-1; tentatively, D is TRBD2 (6 bases). CDR1 SQVTM and CDR2 ANQGSEA come from the germline V gene. Between the trimmed V and J ends, which lost 1 base and 7 bases, there was a span of 14 bases. The CDR3 is 14 residues long. The CDR3 region is CSVEGGKGWNEQFF. Here the CDR3 DNA reads TGCAGCGTTGAAGGCGGGAAAGGGTGGAATGAGCAGTTCTTC.

This clonotype was detected a few times. One end of the junction does not line up with germline, which may come from a read error. J is TRBJ1-4 and V is TRBV20-1; TRBD1 might be the D (6 bases). The CDR3 has 14 amino acids. Germline values: CDR1 DFQATT, CDR2 SNEGSKA (reference sequence). The CDR3: CSARGGTTNEKLFF. In nucleotides, the CDR3 is TGCAGTGCTAGAGGTGGGACAACAAATGAAAAACTGTTTTTT.

The V call is TRBV2, the J call TRBJ2-1; D remains unclear. This CDR3 has 13 residues. V lost 6 bases to trimming and J lost 8 bases, with 14 bases between them. Looked up from germline, CDR1 is SNHLY and CDR2 is FYNNEI. CDR3 nucleotide sequence: TGTGCCAGCAGCAAACAACGTTACTATGAGCAGTTCTTC. Amino acids: CASSKQRYYEQFF.

The chain carries TRBV6-2 or TRBV6-3 and TRBJ1-5, with D tentatively TRBD1 (5 bases). Germline loops: CDR1 MNHEY, CDR2 SVGEGT. V lost 7 bases, J lost 2 bases, and 12 bases lay in between. The CDR3 spans 14 residues. CDR3 region: CASTGGDGNQPQHF. In nucleotides, the CDR3 is TGTGCCAGCACCGGAGGGGACGGCAATCAGCCCCAGCATTTT.

This clonotype occurred a few times. The rearrangement joins TRBV29-1 to TRBJ2-5, with D uncertain. Germline-derived CDR1 and CDR2 are SQVTM and ANQGSEA. With 4 bases removed from V and 2 bases from J, the gap between germline ends came to 11 bases. The CDR3 has 13 residues. This CDR3 reads CSVAGRLQETQYF. In DNA form, the CDR3 reads TGCAGCGTTGCTGGACGTCTACAAGAGACCCAGTACTTC.

The chain joins TRBV9 to TRBJ2-3; D is undetermined. The germline CDR1 and CDR2 sequences are SGDLS and YYNGEE. This CDR3 contains 15 residues. V lost 0 bases and J 3 bases, leaving 11 bases between the germline ends. The CDR3 loop reads CASSVAVAITDTQYF. The CDR3 DNA reads TGTGCCAGCAGCGTAGCGGTTGCAATTACAGATACGCAGTATTTT. Based on the CDR3 plus reference TRBV9 and TRBJ2-3, the full variable domain is DSGVTQTPKHLITATGQRVTLRCSPRSGDLSVYWYQQSLDQGLQFLIQYYNGEERAKGNILERFSAQQFPDLHSELNLSSLELGDSALYFCASSVAVAITDTQYFGPGTRLTVL.

The chain has TRBV11-2 and TRBJ2-1; D not resolved. The CDR3 sequence is 12 residues long. Trimming took off 4 bases at V and 9 bases at J, with 10 bases between the two ends. Germline CDR1 is SGHAT and CDR2 is FQNNGV. The DNA for the CDR3 is TGTGCCAGCAGCTCTCAGGTAGGTGAGCAGTTCTTC. Translating it yields CASSSQVGEQFF.

There are a few counts of this clonotype. Here the CDR3 DNA reads TGTGCCAGCAGCTCCCCGATTGAAAACACCATATATTTT. Translation: CASSSPIENTIYF. This chain connects TRBV7-9 to TRBJ1-3; D remains unclear. CDR1 and CDR2 from the germline V gene are SEHNR and FQNEAQ (reference sequence). Trimming stripped 4 bases from V and 6 bases from J, with 10 bases between. CDR3 length: 13 amino acids.

J is TRBJ2-5 and V is TRBV29-1; 7 bases map to TRBD1. The germline CDR1 and CDR2 sequences are SQVTM and ANQGSEA. This CDR3 has 13 residues. V lost 1 base, J lost 3 bases, and 2 bases stayed unmatched. The CDR3 nucleotides read TGCAGCGTTGAAGTAGACAGGGAAGAGACCCAGTACTTC. This codes for CSVEVDREETQYF.

This clonotype was detected a few times. V is TRBV7-9 and J is TRBJ2-5, with D possibly matching TRBD1 (6 bases). The germline CDR1 and CDR2 sequences are SEHNR and FQNEAQ (reference sequence). This CDR3 region has 16 residues. Trimming took off 4 bases at V and 2 bases at J, with 17 bases between the two ends. CDR3 residues: CASSSLQGGWQETQYF. For the CDR3, the DNA is TGTGCCAGCAGCTCACTACAGGGCGGGTGGCAAGAGACCCAGTACTTC.

Written as DNA, the CDR3 is TGTGCCAGCAGCACCCCGTGGAACACTGAAGCTTTCTTT. Protein product: CASSTPWNTEAFF. The chain links TRBV7-2 to TRBJ1-1; no clear D gene. Germline V gives CDR1 SGHTA, CDR2 FQGNSA. V lost 5 bases and J lost 1, with 8 bases in between. CDR3 size: 13 residues.

V and J are TRBV20-1 and TRBJ1-1; possibly TRBD1 for D (6 bases). Germline assignment: CDR1 DFQATT and CDR2 SNEGSKA (reference sequence). The germline V and J ends were trimmed by 6 bases and 2 bases, with 13 bases remaining between them. There are 13 residues in the CDR3. CDR3 loop: CSARGVANTEAFF. CDR3 in DNA: TGCAGTGCAAGGGGGGTCGCTAACACTGAAGCTTTCTTT.

The chain carries TRBV12-3 or TRBV12-4 and TRBJ1-2; a weak D match, TRBD1 (5 bases). The CDR3 spans 15 residues. V gave up 3 bases and J gave up 4 bases, with 15 bases separating them. The CDR3 loop is CASSFVQMGPYGYTF. The CDR3 bases are TGTGCCAGCAGTTTTGTCCAGATGGGGCCCTATGGCTACACCTTC.

Only a few counts were recorded for this clonotype. The chain employs TRBV28 and TRBJ1-5; D is ambiguous. Germline lookup yields CDR1 MDHEN and CDR2 SYDVKM. The CDR3 covers 11 residues. Trimming took off 11 bases at V and 8 bases at J, with 13 bases between the two ends. Here the CDR3 DNA reads TGTGCCTCCCGACACGGGGAGCCCCAGCATTTT. Protein product: CASRHGEPQHF. Together with reference TRBV28 and TRBJ1-5, the CDR3 gives the full variable domain: DVKVTQSSRYLVKRTGEKVFLECVQDMDHENMFWYRQDPGLGLRLIYFSYDVKMKEKGDIPEGYSVSREKKERFSLILESASTNQTSMYLCASRHGEPQHFGDGTRLSIL.

The chain uses TRBV19 and TRBJ1-1; D not resolved. The germline V gene encodes CDR1 LNHDA and CDR2 SQIVND (reference sequence). Trimming removed 5 bases at V and 1 base at J, with 11 bases between. This CDR3 is built from 14 residues. In DNA form, the CDR3 reads TGTGCCAGTAGTTCCGACTGGGGGAACACTGAAGCTTTCTTT. Protein: CASSSDWGNTEAFF.